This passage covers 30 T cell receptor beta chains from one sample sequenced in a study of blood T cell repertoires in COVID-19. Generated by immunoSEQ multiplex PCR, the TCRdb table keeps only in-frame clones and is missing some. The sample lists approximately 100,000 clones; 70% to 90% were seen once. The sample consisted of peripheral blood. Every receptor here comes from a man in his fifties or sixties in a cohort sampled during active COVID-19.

The CDR3 loop is CASSEWASGTGELFF. The CDR3 DNA is TGCGCCAGCAGTGAGTGGGCTAGCGGGACCGGGGAGCTGTTTTTT. The genes are TRBV10-1 and TRBJ2-2; 8 bases align to TRBD2. The length of the CDR3 is 15 residues. V lost 1 base, J lost 5 bases, and 3 bases stayed unmatched. Germline CDR1 reads WNHNN; CDR2 reads SYGVQD (reference sequence).

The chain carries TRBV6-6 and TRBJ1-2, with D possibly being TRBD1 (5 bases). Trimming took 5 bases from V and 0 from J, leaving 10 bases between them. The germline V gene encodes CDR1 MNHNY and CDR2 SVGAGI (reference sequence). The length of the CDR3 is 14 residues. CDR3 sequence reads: CASSPPGANYGYTF. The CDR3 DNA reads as TGTGCCAGCAGTCCTCCGGGGGCTAACTATGGCTACACCTTC.

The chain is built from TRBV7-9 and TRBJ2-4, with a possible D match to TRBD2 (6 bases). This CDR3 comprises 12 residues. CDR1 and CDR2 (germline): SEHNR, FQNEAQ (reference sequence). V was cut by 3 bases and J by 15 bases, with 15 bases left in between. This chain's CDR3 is CASSLDYRQTYF. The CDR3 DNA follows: TGTGCCAGCAGCTTGGACTATAGGCAGACGTACTTC.

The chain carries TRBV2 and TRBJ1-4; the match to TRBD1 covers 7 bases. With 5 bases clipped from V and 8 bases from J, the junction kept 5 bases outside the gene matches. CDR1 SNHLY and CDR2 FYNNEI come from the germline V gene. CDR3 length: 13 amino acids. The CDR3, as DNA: TGTGCCAGCAGTCTCCGGACAGGCGAAAAACTGTTTTTT. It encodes CASSLRTGEKLFF.

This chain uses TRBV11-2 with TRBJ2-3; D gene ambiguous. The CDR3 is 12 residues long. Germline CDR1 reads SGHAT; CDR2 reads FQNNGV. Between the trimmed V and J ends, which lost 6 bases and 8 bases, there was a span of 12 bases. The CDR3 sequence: CASRPGFGTQYF. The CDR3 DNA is TGTGCCAGCAGACCAGGCTTTGGTACGCAGTATTTT.

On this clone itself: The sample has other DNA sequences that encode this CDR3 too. CDR3 protein: CASSQAGLNTEAFF. The DNA for the CDR3 is TGTGCCAGCAGCCAAGCAGGGCTGAACACTGAAGCTTTCTTT. V is TRBV3-1 (or the pseudogene TRBV3-2) and J is TRBJ1-1; TRBD1 is a possible D gene (5 bases). Trimming took off 1 base at V and 0 bases at J, with 6 bases between the two ends. From germline, CDR1 is LGHDT and CDR2 YNNKEL (reference sequence). This CDR3 is built from 14 residues.

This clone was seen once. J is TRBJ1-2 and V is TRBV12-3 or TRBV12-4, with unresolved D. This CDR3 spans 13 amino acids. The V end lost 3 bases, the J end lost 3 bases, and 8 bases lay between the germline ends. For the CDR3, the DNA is TGTGCCAGCAGTTTTTCGGGATACTATGGCTACACCTTC. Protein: CASSFSGYYGYTF.

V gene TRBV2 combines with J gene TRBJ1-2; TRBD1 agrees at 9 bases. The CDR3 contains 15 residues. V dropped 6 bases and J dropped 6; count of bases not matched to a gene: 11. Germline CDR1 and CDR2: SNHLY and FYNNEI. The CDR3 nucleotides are TGTGCCAGCAGGCTGACTGGACAGGGGAACGATGGCTACACCTTC. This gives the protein CASRLTGQGNDGYTF.

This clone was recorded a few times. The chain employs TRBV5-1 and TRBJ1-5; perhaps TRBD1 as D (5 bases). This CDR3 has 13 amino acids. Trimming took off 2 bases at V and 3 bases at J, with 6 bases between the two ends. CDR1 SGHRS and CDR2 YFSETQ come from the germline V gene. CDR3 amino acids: CASSLQVNQPQHF. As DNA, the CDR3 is TGCGCCAGCAGCTTACAGGTCAATCAGCCCCAGCATTTT.

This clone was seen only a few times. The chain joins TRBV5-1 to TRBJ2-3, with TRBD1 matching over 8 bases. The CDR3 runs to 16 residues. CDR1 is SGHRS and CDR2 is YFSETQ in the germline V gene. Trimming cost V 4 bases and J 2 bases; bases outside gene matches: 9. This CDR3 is CASSPIDRGPTDTQYF. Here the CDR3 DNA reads TGCGCCAGCAGCCCGATTGACAGGGGACCCACAGATACGCAGTATTTT.

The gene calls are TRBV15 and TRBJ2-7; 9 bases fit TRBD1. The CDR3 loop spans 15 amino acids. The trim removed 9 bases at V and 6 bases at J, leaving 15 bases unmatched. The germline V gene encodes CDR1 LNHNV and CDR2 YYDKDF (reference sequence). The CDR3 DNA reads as TGTGCCACATCACCGGGACAGGGATCGCGGGGCGAGCAGTACGTC. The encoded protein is CATSPGQGSRGEQYV.

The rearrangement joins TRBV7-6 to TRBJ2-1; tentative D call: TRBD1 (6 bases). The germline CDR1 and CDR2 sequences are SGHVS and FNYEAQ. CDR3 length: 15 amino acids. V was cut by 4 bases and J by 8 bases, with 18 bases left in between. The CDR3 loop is CASSSLGAGIDEQFF. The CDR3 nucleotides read TGTGCCAGCAGCTCCCTGGGGGCAGGGATTGATGAGCAGTTCTTC.

In nucleotides, the CDR3 is TGTGCCAGCAGCCAAGATGCGGGGGCTCGGACCCAGTACTTC. Protein product: CASSQDAGARTQYF. The chain recombines TRBV3-1 (or the pseudogene TRBV3-2) with TRBJ2-5; tentatively, D is TRBD2 (7 bases). Per germline, CDR1 LGHDT and CDR2 YNNKEL (reference sequence). The CDR3 totals 14 residues. Trimming removed 0 bases from V and 7 bases from J, with 12 bases in between.

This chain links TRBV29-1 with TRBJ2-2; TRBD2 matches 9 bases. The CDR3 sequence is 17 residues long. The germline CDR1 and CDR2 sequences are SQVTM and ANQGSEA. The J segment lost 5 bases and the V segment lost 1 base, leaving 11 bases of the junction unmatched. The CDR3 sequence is CSVEGRVAGVETGELFF. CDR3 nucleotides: TGCAGCGTTGAAGGGAGGGTAGCGGGGGTGGAAACCGGGGAGCTGTTTTTT.

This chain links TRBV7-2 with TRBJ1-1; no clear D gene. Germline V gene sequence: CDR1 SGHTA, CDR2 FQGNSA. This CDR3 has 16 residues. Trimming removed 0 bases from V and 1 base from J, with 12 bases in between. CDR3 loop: CASSLASGLSNTEAFF. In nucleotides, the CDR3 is TGTGCCAGCAGCTTAGCGAGCGGGTTGTCGAACACTGAAGCTTTCTTT.

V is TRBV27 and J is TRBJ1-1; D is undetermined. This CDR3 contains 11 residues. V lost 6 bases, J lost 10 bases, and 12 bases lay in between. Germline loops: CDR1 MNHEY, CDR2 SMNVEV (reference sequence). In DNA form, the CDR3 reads TGTGCCAGCAGCCGGCCGGAGGGAGCTTTCTTT. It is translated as CASSRPEGAFF.

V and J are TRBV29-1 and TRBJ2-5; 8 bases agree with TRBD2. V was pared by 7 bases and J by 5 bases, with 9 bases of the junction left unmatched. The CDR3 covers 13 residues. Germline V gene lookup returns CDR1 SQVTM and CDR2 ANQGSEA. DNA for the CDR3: TGCAGCGCCCTGGGGGGCGGGAGGGAGACCCAGTACTTC. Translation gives CSALGGGRETQYF.

Here the CDR3 DNA reads TGTGCCAGCAGCGTAGCCCCACAGGGAAGGGATGGCTACACCTTC. It specifies CASSVAPQGRDGYTF. The chain is built from TRBV9 and TRBJ1-2; possibly TRBD1 for D (6 bases). The CDR3 extends over 15 amino acids. The germline V gene has CDR1 SGDLS and CDR2 YYNGEE. The V gene lost 0 bases and the J gene lost 6 bases, with 15 bases spanning the gap. The full variable domain, with the rest looked up from reference TRBV9 and TRBJ1-2, is DSGVTQTPKHLITATGQRVTLRCSPRSGDLSVYWYQQSLDQGLQFLIQYYNGEERAKGNILERFSAQQFPDLHSELNLSSLELGDSALYFCASSVAPQGRDGYTFGSGTRLTVV.

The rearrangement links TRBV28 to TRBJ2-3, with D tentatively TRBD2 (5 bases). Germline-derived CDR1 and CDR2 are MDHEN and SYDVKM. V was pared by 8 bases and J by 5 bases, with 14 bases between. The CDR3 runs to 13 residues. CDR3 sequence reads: CASRRQVRDTQYF. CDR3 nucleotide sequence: TGTGCCAGCCGGAGGCAGGTCCGAGATACGCAGTATTTT.

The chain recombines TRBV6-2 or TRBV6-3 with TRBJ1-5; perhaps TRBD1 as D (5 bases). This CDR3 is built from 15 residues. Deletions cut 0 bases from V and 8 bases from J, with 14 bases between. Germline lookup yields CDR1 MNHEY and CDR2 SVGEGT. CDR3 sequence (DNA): TGTGCCAGCAGTTACTCGGGACTCGCAAATGAGCCCCAGCATTTT. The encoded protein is CASSYSGLANEPQHF.

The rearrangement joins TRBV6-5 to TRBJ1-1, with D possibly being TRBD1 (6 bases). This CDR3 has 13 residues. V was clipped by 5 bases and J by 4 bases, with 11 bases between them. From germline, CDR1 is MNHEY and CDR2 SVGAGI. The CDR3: CASSRGFSTEAFF. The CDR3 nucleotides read TGTGCCAGCAGTAGGGGGTTTTCCACTGAAGCTTTCTTT.

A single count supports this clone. The CDR3 loop is CASSRGGFNTIYF. CDR3 nucleotide sequence: TGTGCCAGCAGCCGGGGGGGTTTTAACACCATATATTTT. The V call is TRBV7-8, the J call TRBJ1-3, with D possibly matching TRBD1 (5 bases). Per germline, CDR1 SGHVS and CDR2 FQNEAQ. V shed 5 bases and J shed 7 bases, with 12 bases lying between them. The CDR3 consists of 13 residues.

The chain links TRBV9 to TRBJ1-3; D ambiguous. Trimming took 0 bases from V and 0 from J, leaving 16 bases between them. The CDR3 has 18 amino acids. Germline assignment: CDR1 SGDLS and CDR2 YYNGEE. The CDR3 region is CASSVGVGHRISGNTIYF. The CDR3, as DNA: TGTGCCAGCAGCGTAGGGGTTGGGCACAGAATCTCTGGAAACACCATATATTTT.

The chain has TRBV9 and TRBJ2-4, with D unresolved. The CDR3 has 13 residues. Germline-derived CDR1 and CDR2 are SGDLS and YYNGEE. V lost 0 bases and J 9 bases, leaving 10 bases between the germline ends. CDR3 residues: CASSVGLAGIQYF. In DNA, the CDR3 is TGTGCCAGCAGCGTAGGGTTAGCCGGCATTCAGTACTTC.

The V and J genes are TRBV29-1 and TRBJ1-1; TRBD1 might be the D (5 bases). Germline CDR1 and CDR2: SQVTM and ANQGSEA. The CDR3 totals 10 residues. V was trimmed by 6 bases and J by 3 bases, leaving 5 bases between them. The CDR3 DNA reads TGCAGCGTAGGGGACACTGAAGCTTTCTTT. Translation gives CSVGDTEAFF.

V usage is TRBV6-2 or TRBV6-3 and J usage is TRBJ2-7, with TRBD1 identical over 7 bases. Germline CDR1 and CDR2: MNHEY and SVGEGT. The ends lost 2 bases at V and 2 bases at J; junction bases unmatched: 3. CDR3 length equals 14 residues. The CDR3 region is CASSYGTAAYEQYF. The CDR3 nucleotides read TGTGCCAGCAGTTACGGGACAGCAGCCTACGAGCAGTACTTC.

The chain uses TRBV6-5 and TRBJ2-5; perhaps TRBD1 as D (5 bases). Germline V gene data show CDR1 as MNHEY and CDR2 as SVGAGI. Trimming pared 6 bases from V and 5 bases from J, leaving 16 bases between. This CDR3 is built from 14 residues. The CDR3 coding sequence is TGTGCCAGCAGGGAGCAACAGGTACGGGAGACCCAGTACTTC. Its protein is CASREQQVRETQYF.

CDR3 nucleotides: TGTGCCAGCAGGCATTACGGGGACAGACACTACGAGCAGTACTTC. This gives the protein CASRHYGDRHYEQYF. The gene calls are TRBV6-5 and TRBJ2-7, with 7 bases aligning to TRBD1. The CDR3 consists of 15 residues. With 6 bases clipped from V and 3 bases from J, the junction kept 11 bases outside the gene matches. Germline CDR1 MNHEY, CDR2 SVGAGI.

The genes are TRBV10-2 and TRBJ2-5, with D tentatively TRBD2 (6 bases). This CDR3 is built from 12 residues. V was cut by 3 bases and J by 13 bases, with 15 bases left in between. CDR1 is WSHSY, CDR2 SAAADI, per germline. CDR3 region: CASSEGLGRWYF. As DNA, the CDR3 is TGCGCCAGCAGTGAAGGTCTGGGGAGGTGGTACTTC.

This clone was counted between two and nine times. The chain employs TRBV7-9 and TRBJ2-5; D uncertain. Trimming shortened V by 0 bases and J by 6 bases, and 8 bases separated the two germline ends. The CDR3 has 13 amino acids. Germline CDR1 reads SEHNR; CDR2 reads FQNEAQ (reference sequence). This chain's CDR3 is CASSLARPKTQYF. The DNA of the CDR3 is TGTGCCAGCAGCTTAGCGCGCCCGAAGACCCAGTACTTC.